The 27 T cell receptor beta chains presented below share a single source sample, sequenced in a study of metastatic and nonmetastatic thyroid tumors. Until they underwent thyroid surgery, no patient had received any treatment. From the PCR reads, TCRdb re-called clones with MiXCR. The sample records approximately 19,000 clones, around 21% being singletons. The sample taken for sequencing was blood. These receptors were obtained from a female donor with papillary thyroid cancer or a benign thyroid nodule (not recorded which). Some clones in this sample may be carry-over from other donors' samples.

This clone was seen repeatedly, ten times or more. A much larger clone lies a single base off, so this may be a read error. Other DNA sequences in the sample encode the same CDR3. The V gene is TRBV19, the J gene TRBJ2-5; TRBD1 matches at 7 bases. Germline-derived CDR1 and CDR2 are LNHDA and SQIVND (reference sequence). The CDR3 contains 15 residues. The CDR3 nucleotides read TGCGCCAGTAGTATGCTCCGGGACAGCCAAGAGACCCAGTACTTC. Translating it yields CASSMLRDSQETQYF.

This clone was recorded many times. The chain combines TRBV10-3 with TRBJ2-3; 7 positions agree with TRBD1. With 0 bases clipped from V and 3 bases from J, the junction kept 3 bases outside the gene matches. The germline CDR1 and CDR2 sequences are ENHRY and SYGVKD. This CDR3 has 15 amino acids. CDR3 bases: TGTGCCATCAGTGAGTCACAGGGGTTGACAGATACGCAGTATTTT. It codes for CAISESQGLTDTQYF.

This rearrangement joins TRBV7-2 to TRBJ1-2; TRBD1 aligns across 8 bases. J was trimmed by 7 bases and V by 7 bases; bases with no gene match: 14. There are 15 residues in the CDR3. CDR1 is SGHTA, CDR2 FQGNSA, per germline. The CDR3, as DNA: TGTGCCAGCATGAGAAACCCCGGGACAGGTCCTGGCTACACCTTC. Protein: CASMRNPGTGPGYTF.

This clone is medium-sized in the sample. Here the CDR3 DNA reads TGCAGTGCTCACACAGCAGGACAAGCTAACTATGGCTACACCTTC. This sequence encodes CSAHTAGQANYGYTF. J is TRBJ1-2 and V is TRBV20-1; D is perhaps TRBD1 (5 bases). CDR1 is DFQATT, CDR2 SNEGSKA, per germline (reference sequence). The V gene lost 5 bases and the J gene lost 0 bases, with 16 bases spanning the gap. This CDR3 has 15 residues.

The sample holds a few counts of this clone. The chain employs TRBV6-1 and TRBJ2-7; D not resolved. V lost 9 bases to trimming and J lost 0 bases, with 15 bases between them. Germline CDR1 reads MNHNS; CDR2 reads SASEGT. CDR3 size: 14 residues. CDR3 DNA: TGTGCCAGAACAAGGGAAGGTTCCTCCTACGAGCAGTACTTC. It yields the protein CARTREGSSYEQYF.

The table lists this clone with many counts. This rearrangement joins TRBV18 to TRBJ1-1; 9 bases match TRBD1. The trim removed 3 bases at V and 1 base at J, leaving 6 bases unmatched. Germline values: CDR1 KGHSH, CDR2 LQKENI. This CDR3 is built from 16 residues. As DNA, the CDR3 is TGTGCCAGCTCACCCCGGGACAGGGCTCCGAACACTGAAGCTTTCTTT. It yields the protein CASSPRDRAPNTEAFF. The full variable domain, in which reference TRBV18 and TRBJ1-1 provide the parts outside the CDR3, is NAGVMQNPRHLVRRRGQEARLRCSPMKGHSHVYWYRQLPEEGLKFMVYLQKENIIDESGMPKERFSAEFPKEGPSILRIQQVVRGDSAAYFCASSPRDRAPNTEAFFGQGTRLTVV.

The sample holds one count of this clone. This clone may be a read error of a much larger clone one base away. This sample includes further DNA sequences coding for the same CDR3. V usage is TRBV7-9 and J usage is TRBJ1-1; D remains ambiguous. The CDR3 runs 12 residues. Germline V gene sequence: CDR1 SEHNR, CDR2 FQNEAQ (reference sequence). This CDR3 is CASSLVSEEAFF. The DNA for the CDR3 is TGTGCCAGCAGCTTAGTATCAGAGGAAGCGTTCTTT.

This clone was recorded a few times. This chain connects TRBV12-3 or TRBV12-4 to TRBJ2-1; a weak D match, TRBD2 (6 bases). The CDR3 consists of 15 residues. The germline V and J ends were trimmed by 2 bases and 7 bases, with 15 bases remaining between them. CDR3 amino acids: CASSLRGSAGNEQFF. The CDR3 region has the DNA TGTGCCAGCAGTTTACGAGGGAGCGCGGGAAATGAGCAGTTCTTC.

This clone was found many times. The J gene is TRBJ1-2, the V gene TRBV19, with TRBD1 matching 8 bases. Germline assignment: CDR1 LNHDA and CDR2 SQIVND (reference sequence). V trimming: 7 bases; J trimming: 1 base; junction bases outside the gene matches: 8. CDR3 size: 15 residues. The CDR3 spells CASTTDDRGNYGYTF. The CDR3 coding sequence is TGTGCCAGTACCACTGACGACAGGGGTAACTATGGCTACACCTTC.

This clone was counted many times. Since no conserved phenylalanine or tryptophan closes the CDR3, a read error is the likely cause. The genes are TRBV9 and TRBJ2-7, with TRBD1 as a possible D gene (5 bases). CDR1 and CDR2 from the germline V gene are SGDLS and YYNGEE. The V and J ends lost 4 bases and 3 bases respectively, with 17 bases between them. The CDR3 sequence is 15 residues long. The CDR3 coding sequence is TGTGCCAGCAGCACCCTCCCCGACAGTTACTACGAGCAGTACCTC. This sequence encodes CASSTLPDSYYEQYL.

This clone was seen ten or more times. This chain connects TRBV6-1 to TRBJ2-6, with D maybe TRBD1 (6 bases). Germline assignment: CDR1 MNHNS and CDR2 SASEGT. The CDR3 is 17 amino acids. V dropped 7 bases and J dropped 2 bases, with 18 bases sitting between them. CDR3 sequence reads: CASTPRPPGAGANVLTF. CDR3 coding DNA: TGTGCCAGCACCCCGCGCCCCCCAGGGGCTGGGGCCAACGTCCTGACTTTC.

This clone was seen ten or more times. The chain uses TRBV11-2 and TRBJ2-3; the match to TRBD2 covers 13 bases. The CDR3 is 17 amino acids. With 5 bases clipped from V and 6 bases from J, the junction kept 11 bases outside the gene matches. CDR1 and CDR2 from the germline V gene are SGHAT and FQNNGV. DNA of the CDR3: TGTGCCAGCAGCCTATGGACTAGCGGGGGACCTAAGGATACGCAGTATTTT. Encoded protein: CASSLWTSGGPKDTQYF.

This clone was found many times. The genes are TRBV3-1 and TRBJ2-7; no reliable D call. Per the germline V gene, CDR1 is LGHDT and CDR2 is YNNKEL (reference sequence). V lost 0 bases and J 0 bases, leaving 6 bases between the germline ends. The CDR3 is 14 amino acids. CDR3 coding DNA: TGTGCCAGCAGCCAAGAGGCTGGCTCCTACGAGCAGTACTTC. Its translation is CASSQEAGSYEQYF.

The DNA for the CDR3 is TGTGCCAGCAGTTTATCATATGACAGGGGTCATAGAGATACGCAGTATTTT. This translates into CASSLSYDRGHRDTQYF. This chain connects TRBV27 to TRBJ2-3, with TRBD1 matching over 8 bases. Germline loops: CDR1 MNHEY, CDR2 SMNVEV (reference sequence). V lost 0 bases, J lost 5 bases, and 10 bases stayed unmatched. The CDR3 spans 17 residues.

The chain links TRBV11-2 to TRBJ2-2; tentative D call: TRBD2 (6 bases). Germline lookup yields CDR1 SGHAT and CDR2 FQNNGV. The CDR3 is made up of 17 amino acids. V was shortened by 5 bases and J by 10 bases, with 26 bases between the two germline ends. Here the CDR3 reads CASSAIAWDFPTVELFF. The CDR3 DNA sequence: TGTGCCAGCAGCGCAATAGCGTGGGACTTTCCCACTGTGGAGCTGTTTTTT. Full variable domain (rest looked up from reference TRBV11-2 and TRBJ2-2): EAGVAQSPRYKIIEKRQSVAFWCNPISGHATLYWYQQILGQGPKLLIQFQNNGVVDDSQLPKDRFSAERLKGVDSTLKIQPAKLEDSAVYLCASSAIAWDFPTVELFFGEGSRLTVL.

This clone came up many times. The CDR3 nucleotides are TGTGCCAGTAGTGTTAGCGGGAGGGCCGACATGGTAGCCAAAAACATTCAGTACTTC. Amino acids: CASSVSGRADMVAKNIQYF. The V gene is TRBV19, the J gene TRBJ2-4; 11 bases line up with TRBD2. This CDR3 has 19 residues. Germline V gives CDR1 LNHDA, CDR2 SQIVND (reference sequence). With V trimmed by 5 bases and J by 0 bases, 12 bases remained unmatched. Variable domain in full (rest from reference TRBV19 and TRBJ2-4): DGGITQSPKYLFRKEGQNVTLSCEQNLNHDAMYWYRQDPGQGLRLIYYSQIVNDFQKGDIAEGYSVSREKKESFPLTVTSAQKNPTAFYLCASSVSGRADMVAKNIQYFGAGTRLSVL.

This clone was seen only a few times. A much larger clone lies one base from this, so it may be a read error. CDR3 region: CAISALSSTDTQYF. In DNA form, the CDR3 reads TGTGCCATCAGTGCTTTAAGCAGCACAGATACGCAGTATTTT. The chain has TRBV10-3 and TRBJ2-3; the D is unclear. Between the trimmed V and J ends, which lost 4 bases and 0 bases, there was a span of 8 bases. The germline V gene encodes CDR1 ENHRY and CDR2 SYGVKD. CDR3 size: 14 residues.

Regarding this clone: In this CDR3 the conserved last residue, phenylalanine or tryptophan, is missing, so a read error is likely. V is TRBV27 and J is TRBJ1-5; the D is unclear. This CDR3 is built from 15 residues. The germline V and J ends were trimmed by 2 bases and 0 bases, with 8 bases remaining between them. Germline CDR1 MNHEY, CDR2 SMNVEV (reference sequence). CDR3 loop: CASSLLGFSNQPQHL. CDR3 nucleotides: TGTGCCAGCAGTTTACTAGGTTTTAGCAATCAGCCCCAGCATCTT.

Regarding this clone: This may stem from a read error, because a much larger clone lies one nucleotide away. This sample also contains other DNA sequences that code for the same CDR3. This chain connects TRBV7-2 to TRBJ2-7; D perhaps matches TRBD1 (6 bases). V was clipped by 0 bases and J by 5 bases, with 11 bases between them. The CDR3 is made up of 14 amino acids. Germline V gives CDR1 SGHTA, CDR2 FQGNSA. The CDR3 nucleotides are TGTGCCAGCAGCTTAGCTGCAGGGGCTAACGAGCAGTACTTC. Its translation is CASSLAAGANEQYF.

Of note for this clone: Germline and junction disagree at one end, which may indicate a read error. This sequence joins TRBV30 and TRBJ2-7, with TRBD2 identical over 9 bases. Germline assignment: CDR1 GTSNPN and CDR2 SVGIG (reference sequence). This CDR3 contains 15 residues. The CDR3 nucleotides are TGTGCCCGGAGTCGAAGCGGGAGGAGCATCTACGAGCAGTACTTC. Translated: CARSRSGRSIYEQYF.

This clone is termed medium-sized. This chain uses TRBV6-1 with TRBJ2-5; D remains ambiguous. V gave up 3 bases and J gave up 4 bases, with 6 bases separating them. Looked up from germline, CDR1 is MNHNS and CDR2 is SASEGT. This CDR3 has 12 residues. The CDR3: CASSDPGETQYF. The DNA for the CDR3 is TGTGCCAGCAGTGACCCGGGAGAGACCCAGTACTTC.

By proportion, this clone is medium-sized. This chain links TRBV28 with TRBJ1-5; possibly TRBD1 for D (6 bases). The CDR3 is made up of 14 amino acids. Germline CDR1 MDHEN, CDR2 SYDVKM. The V end lost 6 bases, the J end lost 3 bases, and 12 bases lay between the germline ends. CDR3 sequence reads: CASRKDSYNQPQHF. In nucleotides, the CDR3 is TGTGCCAGCAGAAAGGACAGTTACAATCAGCCCCAGCATTTT.

This clone was observed at least ten times. This chain's CDR3 is CAWSGGMNTEAFF. The CDR3 DNA follows: TGTGCCTGGAGTGGGGGAATGAACACTGAAGCTTTCTTT. The gene calls are TRBV30 and TRBJ1-1, with D uncertain. The CDR3 length is 13 residues. The ends were cut back, 1 base at V and 0 bases at J, with 6 bases in the middle. The V gene's germline CDR1 is GTSNPN and CDR2 SVGIG (reference sequence).

This clone was seen repeatedly, ten times or more. CDR3 sequence: CSALSWRSYNEQFF. The DNA for the CDR3 is TGCAGTGCTCTCTCCTGGAGGTCCTACAATGAGCAGTTCTTC. This chain joins TRBV20-1 and TRBJ2-1, with a possible D match to TRBD2 (5 bases). V was clipped by 5 bases and J by 1 base, with 12 bases between them. Germline CDR1 is DFQATT and CDR2 is SNEGSKA (reference sequence). The CDR3 length is 14 residues.

Many counts were recorded for this clone. The chain combines TRBV27 with TRBJ1-1; tentatively, D is TRBD1 (6 bases). Trimming removed 5 bases from V and 1 base from J, with 14 bases in between. Germline V gene data show CDR1 as MNHEY and CDR2 as SMNVEV (reference sequence). This CDR3 contains 15 residues. CDR3: CASSITDRRNTEAFF. DNA of the CDR3: TGTGCCAGCAGTATCACCGACAGGAGGAACACTGAAGCTTTCTTT.

This clone was found many times. The V and J genes are TRBV13 and TRBJ1-1; TRBD1 might be the D (5 bases). The germline V gene encodes CDR1 PRHDT and CDR2 FYEKMQ (reference sequence). V lost 1 base to trimming and J lost 10 bases, with 13 bases between them. The CDR3 is 13 amino acids. The CDR3 bases are TGTGCCAGCAGCTTAGAGGTAGTGGGGCGAGCTTTCTTT. Amino acid sequence: CASSLEVVGRAFF.

Of note for this clone: The junction departs from the called germline gene at one end, perhaps through a read error. The chain joins TRBV7-3 to TRBJ2-1; 11 bases agree with TRBD2. Germline V lookup: CDR1 SGHTA, CDR2 FQGTGA. The CDR3 is 16 amino acids. The CDR3 protein is CASILNGGLAADEQFF. CDR3 in DNA: TGTGCCAGCATCTTAAACGGGGGACTAGCGGCAGATGAGCAGTTCTTC. Using reference TRBV7-3 and TRBJ2-1 for the parts outside the CDR3, the full variable domain is GAGVSQTPSNKVTEKGKYVELRCDPISGHTALYWYRQSLGQGPEFLIYFQGTGAADDSGLPNDRFFAVRPEGSVSTLKIQRTERGDSAVYLCASILNGGLAADEQFFGPGTRLTVL.